Shown below are 13 T cell receptor beta chains from a single sample sequenced in a study of blood T cell repertoires in COVID-19. Method: immunoSEQ multiplex PCR; TCRdb's copy keeps in-frame clones and lacks some. The sample includes about 170,000 clones, more than 65% of them seen just once. What was sequenced was peripheral blood. These receptors originate from a man between 65 and 85 years old with active or convalescent COVID-19.

The J gene is TRBJ2-3, the V gene TRBV14, with 9 bases aligning to TRBD2. The CDR3 is made up of 18 amino acids. Germline V gene data show CDR1 as SGHDN and CDR2 as FVKESK. With V trimmed by 4 bases and J by 5 bases, 16 bases remained unmatched. CDR3 sequence: CASSPHLPPLAGRDTQYF. In DNA form, the CDR3 reads TGTGCCAGCAGCCCGCACCTACCACCTCTAGCGGGGAGAGATACGCAGTATTTT.

This chain links TRBV6-1 with TRBJ1-4, with a tentative D call TRBD1 (6 bases). V gave up 2 bases and J gave up 0 bases, with 10 bases separating them. Germline CDR1 reads MNHNS; CDR2 reads SASEGT. CDR3 length equals 16 residues. The chain's CDR3 is CASSERRTATNEKLFF. The DNA of the CDR3 is TGTGCCAGCAGTGAAAGGCGGACAGCAACTAATGAAAAACTGTTTTTT.

The chain is built from TRBV2 and TRBJ2-5; D gene ambiguous. Germline values: CDR1 SNHLY, CDR2 FYNNEI. V was clipped by 2 bases and J by 1 base, with 5 bases between them. The CDR3 runs 13 residues. The CDR3 region is CASSERSQETQYF. The CDR3 DNA is TGTGCCAGCAGTGAACGCAGCCAAGAGACCCAGTACTTC.

CDR3 residues: CASSETSHSYEQYF. For the CDR3, the DNA is TGTGCCAGCAGTGAGACTTCTCACTCCTACGAGCAGTACTTC. The chain recombines TRBV6-1 with TRBJ2-7; no reliable D call. Trimming pared 3 bases from V and 0 bases from J, leaving 9 bases between. CDR3 size: 14 residues. Per the germline V gene, CDR1 is MNHNS and CDR2 is SASEGT.

The chain employs TRBV4-1 and TRBJ1-1, with a possible D match to TRBD1 (5 bases). V was trimmed by 0 bases and J by 1 base, leaving 9 bases between them. The CDR3 spans 15 residues. Germline V gene data show CDR1 as MGHRA and CDR2 as YSYEKL. CDR3 nucleotide sequence: TGCGCCAGCAGCCAAGATAGGGGTAAGAACACTGAAGCTTTCTTT. Translating gives CASSQDRGKNTEAFF.

The chain uses TRBV6-2 or TRBV6-3 and TRBJ1-5; unclear D gene. V lost 6 bases to trimming and J lost 3 bases, with 9 bases between them. This CDR3 contains 13 residues. Per germline, CDR1 MNHEY and CDR2 SVGEGT. CDR3: CASSDMYNQPQHF. CDR3 bases: TGTGCCAGCAGCGACATGTACAATCAGCCCCAGCATTTT.

CDR3 sequence reads: CASSLAPTGSYNSPLHF. CDR3 nucleotide sequence: TGTGCCAGCAGCTTAGCCCCTACAGGCTCCTATAATTCACCCCTCCACTTT. J is TRBJ1-6 and V is TRBV7-8; weak D call: TRBD1 (5 bases). CDR3 size: 17 residues. Trimming took 0 bases from V and 0 from J, leaving 9 bases between them. The germline V gene has CDR1 SGHVS and CDR2 FQNEAQ.

This chain connects TRBV5-1 to TRBJ1-1; the D gene is possibly TRBD1 (5 bases). Germline values: CDR1 SGHRS, CDR2 YFSETQ. V shed 3 bases and J shed 0 bases, with 9 bases lying between them. This CDR3 is built from 14 residues. The CDR3 nucleotides are TGCGCCAGCAGCTCGGACACGTTGAACACTGAAGCTTTCTTT. This encodes CASSSDTLNTEAFF.

This clone turned up a few times. V gene TRBV29-1 combines with J gene TRBJ1-1; 9 nucleotides line up with TRBD1. This CDR3 has 14 amino acids. The V gene's germline CDR1 is SQVTM and CDR2 ANQGSEA. Germline trimming cut 5 bases from V and 3 bases from J; bases unmatched to any gene: 7. The chain's CDR3 is CSVITRTGDTEAFF. The CDR3 DNA follows: TGCAGCGTTATTACCAGGACAGGGGACACTGAAGCTTTCTTT.

The chain employs TRBV5-1 and TRBJ1-2; 10 bases match TRBD1. J was trimmed by 5 bases and V by 4 bases; bases with no gene match: 5. This CDR3 is built from 14 residues. The germline V gene has CDR1 SGHRS and CDR2 YFSETQ. CDR3 amino acids: CASSPDRGYYGYTF. The CDR3 DNA is TGCGCCAGCAGCCCGGACAGGGGGTATTATGGCTACACCTTC.

This chain links TRBV5-1 with TRBJ1-1, with D possibly matching TRBD1 (5 bases). This CDR3 spans 16 amino acids. Germline loops: CDR1 SGHRS, CDR2 YFSETQ. Trimming took 0 bases from V and 0 from J, leaving 12 bases between them. CDR3 sequence: CASSLAQGRMNTEAFF. CDR3 coding DNA: TGCGCCAGCAGCTTGGCCCAGGGCCGCATGAACACTGAAGCTTTCTTT.

The chain recombines TRBV7-3 with TRBJ2-2, with D possibly being TRBD2 (6 bases). Per germline, CDR1 SGHTA and CDR2 FQGTGA. Trimming removed 5 bases at V and 0 bases at J, with 13 bases between. The CDR3 has 16 residues. The CDR3 reads CASSLRGTSNTGELFF. CDR3 DNA: TGTGCCAGCAGCCTAAGAGGGACTTCGAACACCGGGGAGCTGTTTTTT.

The V gene is TRBV7-3, the J gene TRBJ1-1, with a tentative D call TRBD1 (6 bases). The CDR3 loop spans 14 amino acids. V was pared by 5 bases and J by 6 bases, with 16 bases between. Germline V gives CDR1 SGHTA, CDR2 FQGTGA. For the CDR3, the DNA is TGTGCCAGCAGCCAAGGGGGAGGGAGCTCTGAAGCTTTCTTT. Its protein is CASSQGGGSSEAFF. Supplemented by reference TRBV7-3 and TRBJ1-1, the full variable domain reads GAGVSQTPSNKVTEKGKYVELRCDPISGHTALYWYRQSLGQGPEFLIYFQGTGAADDSGLPNDRFFAVRPEGSVSTLKIQRTERGDSAVYLCASSQGGGSSEAFFGQGTRLTVV.